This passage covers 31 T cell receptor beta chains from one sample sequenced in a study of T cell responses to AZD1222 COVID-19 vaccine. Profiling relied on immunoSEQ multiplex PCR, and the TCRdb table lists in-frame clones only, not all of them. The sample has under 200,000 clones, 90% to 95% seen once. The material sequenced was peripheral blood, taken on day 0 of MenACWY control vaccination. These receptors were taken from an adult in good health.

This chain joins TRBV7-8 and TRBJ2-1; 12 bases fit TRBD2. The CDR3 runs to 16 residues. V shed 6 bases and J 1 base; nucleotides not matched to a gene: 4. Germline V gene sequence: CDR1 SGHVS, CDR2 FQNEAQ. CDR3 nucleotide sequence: TGTGCCAGCAGACCCACTAGCGGGAGGTCCTACAATGAGCAGTTCTTC. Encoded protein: CASRPTSGRSYNEQFF.

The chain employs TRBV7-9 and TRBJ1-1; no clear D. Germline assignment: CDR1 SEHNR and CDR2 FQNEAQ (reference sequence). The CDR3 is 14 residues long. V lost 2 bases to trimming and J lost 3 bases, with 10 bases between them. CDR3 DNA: TGTGCCAGCAGCTTAACGGGATTCGACACTGAAGCTTTCTTT. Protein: CASSLTGFDTEAFF. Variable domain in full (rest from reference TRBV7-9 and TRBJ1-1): DTGVSQNPRHKITKRGQNVTFRCDPISEHNRLYWYRQTLGQGPEFLTYFQNEAQLEKSRLLSDRFSAERPKGSFSTLEIQRTEQGDSAMYLCASSLTGFDTEAFFGQGTRLTVV.

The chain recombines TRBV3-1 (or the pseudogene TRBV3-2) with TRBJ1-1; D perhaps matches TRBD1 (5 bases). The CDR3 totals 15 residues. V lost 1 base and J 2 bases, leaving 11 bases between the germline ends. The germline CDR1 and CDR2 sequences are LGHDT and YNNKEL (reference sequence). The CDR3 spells CASSQGGRINTEAFF. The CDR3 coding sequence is TGTGCCAGCAGCCAAGGGGGCAGGATAAACACTGAAGCTTTCTTT.

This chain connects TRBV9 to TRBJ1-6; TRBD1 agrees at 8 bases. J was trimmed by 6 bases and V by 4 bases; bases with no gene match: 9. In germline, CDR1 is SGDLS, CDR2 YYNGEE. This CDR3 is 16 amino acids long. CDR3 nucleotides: TGTGCCAGCAGCCTTGATCCCGGACAGGGTAATTCACCCCTCCACTTT. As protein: CASSLDPGQGNSPLHF.

The CDR3 DNA sequence: TGTGCCATCAGTGGCCGGGACAGGGGGAACTATGGCTACACCTTC. Translation gives CAISGRDRGNYGYTF. The gene calls are TRBV10-3 and TRBJ1-2, with 11 bases that match TRBD1. The germline V gene has CDR1 ENHRY and CDR2 SYGVKD. This CDR3 has 15 amino acids. V shed 4 bases and J 2 bases; nucleotides not matched to a gene: 3.

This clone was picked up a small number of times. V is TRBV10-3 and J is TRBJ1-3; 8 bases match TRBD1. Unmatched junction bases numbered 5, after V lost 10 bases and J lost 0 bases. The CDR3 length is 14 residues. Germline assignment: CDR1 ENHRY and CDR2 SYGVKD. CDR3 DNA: TGTGCCACCGGACAGGGCTTCTCTGGAAACACCATATATTTT. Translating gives CATGQGFSGNTIYF.

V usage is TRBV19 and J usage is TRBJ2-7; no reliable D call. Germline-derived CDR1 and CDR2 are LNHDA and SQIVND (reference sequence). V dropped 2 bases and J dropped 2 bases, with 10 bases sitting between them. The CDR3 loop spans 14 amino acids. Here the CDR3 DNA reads TGTGCCAGTAGTATAAACACATGGACCTACGAGCAGTACTTC. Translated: CASSINTWTYEQYF.

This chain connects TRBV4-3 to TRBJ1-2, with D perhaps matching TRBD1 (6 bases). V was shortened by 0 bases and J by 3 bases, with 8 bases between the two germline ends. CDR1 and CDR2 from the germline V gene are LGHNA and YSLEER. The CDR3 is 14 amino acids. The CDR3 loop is CASSQEDSDYGYTF. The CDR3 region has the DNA TGCGCCAGCAGCCAAGAGGACAGTGACTATGGCTACACCTTC.

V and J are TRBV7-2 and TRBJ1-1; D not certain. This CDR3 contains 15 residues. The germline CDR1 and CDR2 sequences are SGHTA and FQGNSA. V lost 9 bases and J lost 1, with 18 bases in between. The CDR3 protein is CASRRDFSANTEAFF. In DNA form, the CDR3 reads TGTGCCAGTCGACGTGATTTTTCCGCGAACACTGAAGCTTTCTTT. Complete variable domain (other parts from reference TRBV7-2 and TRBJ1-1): GAGVSQSPSNKVTEKGKDVELRCDPISGHTALYWYRQSLGQGLEFLIYFQGNSAPDKSGLPSDRFSAERTGGSVSTLTIQRTQQEDSAVYLCASRRDFSANTEAFFGQGTRLTVV.

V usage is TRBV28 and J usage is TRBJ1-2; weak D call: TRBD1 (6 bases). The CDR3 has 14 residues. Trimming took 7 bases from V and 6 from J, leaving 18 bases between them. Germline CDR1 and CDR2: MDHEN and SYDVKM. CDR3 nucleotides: TGTGCCAGCACCCCTGGGGCAGGGGTAAATGGCTACACCTTC. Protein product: CASTPGAGVNGYTF.

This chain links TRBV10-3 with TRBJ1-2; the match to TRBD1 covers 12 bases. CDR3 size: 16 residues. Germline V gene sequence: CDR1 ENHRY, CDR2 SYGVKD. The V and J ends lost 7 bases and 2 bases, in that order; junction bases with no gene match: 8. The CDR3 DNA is TGTGCCATCACCGTCCCCGGGACAGGGGGCAACTATGGCTACACCTTC. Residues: CAITVPGTGGNYGYTF.

CDR3 protein: CASSFDSFNQPQHF. The CDR3 bases are TGTGCCAGCTCTTTTGACAGCTTCAATCAGCCCCAGCATTTT. The chain combines TRBV18 with TRBJ1-5; D might be TRBD1 (5 bases). The CDR3 sequence is 14 residues long. Trimming shortened V by 6 bases and J by 3 bases, and 12 bases separated the two germline ends. Germline V CDR1 and CDR2: KGHSH, LQKENI.

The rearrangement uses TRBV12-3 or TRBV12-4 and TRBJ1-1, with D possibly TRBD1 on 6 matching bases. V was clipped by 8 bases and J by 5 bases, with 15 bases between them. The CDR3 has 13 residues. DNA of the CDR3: TGTGCCAGCCAAGGGGGGGGGAGGACTGAAGCTTTCTTT. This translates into CASQGGGRTEAFF.

The CDR3 DNA reads TGTGCCAGCAGCTTAGTGGTATCCGATTCACCCCTCCACTTT. Translation: CASSLVVSDSPLHF. V is TRBV7-2 and J is TRBJ1-6; D remains ambiguous. In germline, CDR1 is SGHTA, CDR2 FQGNSA. V lost 1 base and J 8 bases, leaving 9 bases between the germline ends. This CDR3 comprises 14 residues.

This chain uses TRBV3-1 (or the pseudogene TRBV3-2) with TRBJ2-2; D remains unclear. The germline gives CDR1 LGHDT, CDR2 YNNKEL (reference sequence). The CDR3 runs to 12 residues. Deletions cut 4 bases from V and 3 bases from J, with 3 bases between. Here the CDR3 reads CASSRDTGELFF. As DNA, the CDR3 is TGTGCCAGCAGCCGCGACACCGGGGAGCTGTTTTTT.

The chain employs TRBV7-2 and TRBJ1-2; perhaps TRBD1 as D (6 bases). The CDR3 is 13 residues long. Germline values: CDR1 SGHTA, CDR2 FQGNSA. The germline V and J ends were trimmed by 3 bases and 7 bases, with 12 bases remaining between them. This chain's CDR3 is CASSFSGVVGYTF. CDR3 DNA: TGTGCCAGCAGCTTCTCAGGGGTTGTTGGCTACACCTTC.

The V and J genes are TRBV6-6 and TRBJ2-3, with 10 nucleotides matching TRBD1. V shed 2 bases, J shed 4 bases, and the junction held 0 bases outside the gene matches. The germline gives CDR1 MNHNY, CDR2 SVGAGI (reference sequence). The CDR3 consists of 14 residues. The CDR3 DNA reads TGTGCCAGCAGTTACGGGACAGGGGCAGATACGCAGTATTTT. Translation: CASSYGTGADTQYF.

The CDR3 is CASSTGQGLNEKLFF. CDR3 coding DNA: TGTGCCAGCAGCACGGGACAGGGCTTGAATGAAAAACTGTTTTTT. J is TRBJ1-4 and V is TRBV6-5; TRBD1 matches at 9 bases. Losses at the gene ends were 6 bases for V and 5 bases for J; bases not matched to a gene: 7. CDR3 length equals 15 residues. CDR1 MNHEY and CDR2 SVGAGI come from the germline V gene.

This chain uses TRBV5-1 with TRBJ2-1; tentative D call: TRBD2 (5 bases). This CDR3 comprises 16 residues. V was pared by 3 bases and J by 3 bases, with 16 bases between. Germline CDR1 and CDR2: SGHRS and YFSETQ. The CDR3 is CASSSLAAGNYNEQFF. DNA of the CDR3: TGCGCCAGCAGCTCCTTGGCGGCGGGCAACTACAATGAGCAGTTCTTC. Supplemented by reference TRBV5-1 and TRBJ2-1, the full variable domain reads KAGVTQTPRYLIKTRGQQVTLSCSPISGHRSVSWYQQTPGQGLQFLFEYFSETQRNKGNFPGRFSGRQFSNSRSEMNVSTLELGDSALYLCASSSLAAGNYNEQFFGPGTRLTVL.

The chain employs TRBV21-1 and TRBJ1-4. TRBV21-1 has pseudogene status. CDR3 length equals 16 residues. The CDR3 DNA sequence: TGTGCCAGCAGCGGGGGAGGGCCCGGCCCCCAAGAAAAACTGTTTTTT. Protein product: CASSGGGPGPQEKLFF.

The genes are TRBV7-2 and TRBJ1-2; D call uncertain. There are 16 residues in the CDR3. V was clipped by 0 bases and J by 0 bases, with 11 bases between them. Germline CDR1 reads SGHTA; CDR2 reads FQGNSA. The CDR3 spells CASSLAPGGANYGYTF. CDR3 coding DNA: TGTGCCAGCAGCTTAGCCCCAGGCGGAGCTAACTATGGCTACACCTTC.

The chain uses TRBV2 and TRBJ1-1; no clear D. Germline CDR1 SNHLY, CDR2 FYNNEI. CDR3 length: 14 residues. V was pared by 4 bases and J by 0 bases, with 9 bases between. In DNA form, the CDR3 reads TGTGCCAGCAGTGGGAGTTCCATGAACACTGAAGCTTTCTTT. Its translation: CASSGSSMNTEAFF.

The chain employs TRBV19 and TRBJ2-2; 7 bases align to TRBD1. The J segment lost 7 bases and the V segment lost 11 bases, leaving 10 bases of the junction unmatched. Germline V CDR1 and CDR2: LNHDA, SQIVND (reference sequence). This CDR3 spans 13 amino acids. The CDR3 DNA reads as TGTGCCGTCCGACAGGGCTGGGGCGGGGAGCTGTTTTTT. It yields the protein CAVRQGWGGELFF.

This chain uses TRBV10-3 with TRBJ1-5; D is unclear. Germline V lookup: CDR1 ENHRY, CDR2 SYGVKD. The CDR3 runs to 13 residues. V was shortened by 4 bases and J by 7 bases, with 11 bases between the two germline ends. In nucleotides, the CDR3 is TGTGCCATCAGTGGAGGGTGGGAGCAGCCCCAGCATTTT. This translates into CAISGGWEQPQHF.

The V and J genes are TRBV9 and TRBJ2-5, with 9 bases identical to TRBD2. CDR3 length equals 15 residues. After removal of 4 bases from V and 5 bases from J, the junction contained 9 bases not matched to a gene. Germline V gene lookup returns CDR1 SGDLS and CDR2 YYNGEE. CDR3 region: CASSPSGAGGETQYF. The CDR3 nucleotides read TGTGCCAGCAGCCCTAGCGGGGCGGGAGGGGAGACCCAGTACTTC.

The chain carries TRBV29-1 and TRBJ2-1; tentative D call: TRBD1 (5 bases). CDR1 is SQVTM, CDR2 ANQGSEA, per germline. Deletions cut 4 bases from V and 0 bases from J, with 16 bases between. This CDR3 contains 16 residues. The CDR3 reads CSVGMGQGHSYNEQFF. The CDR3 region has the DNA TGCAGCGTTGGAATGGGGCAGGGCCACTCCTACAATGAGCAGTTCTTC.

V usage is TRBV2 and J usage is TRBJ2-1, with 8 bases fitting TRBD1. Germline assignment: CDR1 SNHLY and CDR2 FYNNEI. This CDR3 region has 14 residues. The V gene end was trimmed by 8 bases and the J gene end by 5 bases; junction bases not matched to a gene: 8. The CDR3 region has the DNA TGTGCCAGCCGCTGGACAGGGATGAACAATGAGCAGTTCTTC. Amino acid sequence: CASRWTGMNNEQFF.

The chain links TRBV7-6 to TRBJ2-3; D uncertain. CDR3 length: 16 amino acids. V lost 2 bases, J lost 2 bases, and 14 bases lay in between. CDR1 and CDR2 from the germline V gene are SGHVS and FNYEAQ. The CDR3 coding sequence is TGTGCCAGCAGCTTATTCCGGGCGTCGTCCACAGATACGCAGTATTTT. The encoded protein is CASSLFRASSTDTQYF.

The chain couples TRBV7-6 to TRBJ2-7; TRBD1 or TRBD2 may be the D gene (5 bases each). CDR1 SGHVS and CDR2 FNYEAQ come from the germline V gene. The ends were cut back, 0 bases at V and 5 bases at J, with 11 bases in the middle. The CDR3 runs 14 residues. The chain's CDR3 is CASSLAGTWDEQYF. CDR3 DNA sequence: TGTGCCAGCAGCTTAGCTGGGACGTGGGACGAGCAGTACTTC.

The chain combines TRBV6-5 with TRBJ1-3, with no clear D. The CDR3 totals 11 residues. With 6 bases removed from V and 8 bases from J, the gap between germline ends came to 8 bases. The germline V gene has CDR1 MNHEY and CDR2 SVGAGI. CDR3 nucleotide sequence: TGTGCCAGCAGCTCCCCGGACACCATATATTTT. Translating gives CASSSPDTIYF.

CDR3 sequence: CASSPPGGAPYEQYF. CDR3 nucleotide sequence: TGTGCCAGCAGTCCCCCGGGAGGGGCGCCCTACGAGCAGTACTTC. This chain connects TRBV28 to TRBJ2-7; 8 nucleotides match TRBD2. The CDR3 length is 15 residues. V dropped 5 bases and J dropped 2; count of bases not matched to a gene: 8. Per germline, CDR1 MDHEN and CDR2 SYDVKM.